This T cell receptor (beta chain) was observed in a study of technical replicates of blood from a handful of donors. V lost 4 bases, J lost 6 bases, and 10 bases stayed unmatched. The CDR3 contains 16 residues. Germline CDR1 is MNHEY and CDR2 is SVGAGI. The repertoire was sequenced with immunoSEQ multiplex PCR; TCRdb's copy has only in-frame clones and lacks some. The sample contains over 50,000 clones, around 87% of which appear only once. The sample comprised PBMCs. The receptor was isolated from a human donor in good health. Some clones in this sample may be carry-over from other donors' samples. The chain has TRBV6-5 and TRBJ2-7; TRBD1 matches 12 bases. This CDR3 is CASSSMPGTGGGEQYF. The CDR3 nucleotides are TGTGCCAGCAGTTCGATGCCGGGGACAGGGGGCGGCGAGCAGTACTTC.